These 8 T cell receptor beta chains originate from one sample sequenced in a study of blood T cell repertoires in COVID-19. Sequenced by immunoSEQ multiplex PCR; TCRdb stores in-frame clones only, minus some. The sample comprises hundreds of thousands of clones, 90% to 95% of which are singletons, and 1.9% rests with the top ten. The sample taken for sequencing was PBMCs or T cells enriched from blood (not recorded which). These receptors all stem from a woman aged 18-30 years who had recovered from COVID-19.

This chain links TRBV7-9 with TRBJ1-6; D possibly corresponds to TRBD1 (6 bases). The CDR3 contains 15 residues. The germline V gene has CDR1 SEHNR and CDR2 FQNEAQ (reference sequence). V gave up 3 bases and J gave up 7 bases, with 13 bases separating them. Here the CDR3 reads CASSFRGQGNSPLHF. The CDR3 nucleotides are TGTGCCAGCAGCTTCCGGGGCCAGGGGAATTCACCCCTCCACTTT.

Only one count was recorded for this clone. J is TRBJ1-2 and V is TRBV7-8, with 7 bases identical to TRBD1. Losses at the gene ends were 0 bases for V and 8 bases for J; bases not matched to a gene: 12. Per germline, CDR1 SGHVS and CDR2 FQNEAQ. The CDR3 contains 16 residues. This chain's CDR3 is CASSLAADRKPRGYTF. The CDR3, as DNA: TGTGCCAGCAGCTTAGCGGCGGACAGGAAGCCTCGCGGCTACACCTTC.

This chain joins TRBV7-2 and TRBJ1-2; the D is unclear. V gave up 6 bases and J gave up 14 bases, with 31 bases separating them. Germline CDR1 reads SGHTA; CDR2 reads FQGNSA. The CDR3 has 16 residues. The CDR3 DNA follows: TGTGCCAGCAGGCCCCCAGACCCCGGAATGGGAGGGTTGGTGACCTTC. It codes for CASRPPDPGMGGLVTF.

The V call is TRBV6-8, the J call TRBJ2-1; D gene ambiguous. V was trimmed by 0 bases and J by 7 bases, leaving 4 bases between them. In germline, CDR1 is MNHGY, CDR2 SAAAGT. This CDR3 has 12 amino acids. The CDR3 coding sequence is TGTGCCAGCAGTTACTCAACTAATGAGCAGTTCTTC. This gives the protein CASSYSTNEQFF.

This chain links TRBV6-5 with TRBJ2-1; maybe TRBD2 (5 bases). Germline CDR1 is MNHEY and CDR2 is SVGAGI. CDR3 length: 15 amino acids. The V end was cut by 6 bases, the J end by 0 bases, with 12 bases between. CDR3 sequence (DNA): TGTGCCAGCAGACCGACTGGGAGCTCCTACAATGAGCAGTTCTTC. It yields the protein CASRPTGSSYNEQFF.

The CDR3 bases are TGTGCCAGTAGTATTGGGGGGGGCTGGACTGAAGCTTTCTTT. Amino acids: CASSIGGGWTEAFF. The chain is built from TRBV19 and TRBJ1-1; D is possibly TRBD1 (6 bases). Trimming shortened V by 3 bases and J by 5 bases, and 13 bases separated the two germline ends. The CDR3 has 14 residues. Germline values: CDR1 LNHDA, CDR2 SQIVND (reference sequence). Using reference TRBV19 and TRBJ1-1 for the parts outside the CDR3, the full variable domain is DGGITQSPKYLFRKEGQNVTLSCEQNLNHDAMYWYRQDPGQGLRLIYYSQIVNDFQKGDIAEGYSVSREKKESFPLTVTSAQKNPTAFYLCASSIGGGWTEAFFGQGTRLTVV.

The chain combines TRBV25-1 with TRBJ2-2; 7 bases are a match to TRBD1. Germline CDR1 MGHDK, CDR2 SYGVNS. CDR3 length equals 15 residues. V shed 5 bases and J 7 bases; nucleotides not matched to a gene: 10. The CDR3 protein is CASSSGTAPRGELFF. CDR3 DNA sequence: TGTGCCAGCAGTTCCGGGACAGCCCCTCGCGGGGAGCTGTTTTTT.

V usage is TRBV6-5 and J usage is TRBJ1-5; unclear D gene. V lost 7 bases and J lost 6, with 16 bases in between. Germline CDR1 MNHEY, CDR2 SVGAGI. The CDR3 has 14 amino acids. The CDR3 DNA reads as TGTGCCAGCACCCGCGGTGTCGAGGGTCAGCCCCAGCATTTT. This translates into CASTRGVEGQPQHF.